The clone carrying this TCR beta chain occurred a few times. Its antigen is still unknown. The sample belongs to a study of response to subunit inactivated influenza vaccine. Findings and limits, study-wide: Authors suggested few new T cells are recruited by each seasonal influenza vaccination.

MiXCR, run by TCRdb on the RT-PCR reads, gives a single entry per CDR3 protein. The table lists about 830,000 distinct CDR3 sequences, around 18% of them singletons, with 9.5% to 13% in the top ten. This clonotype was sampled from a man aged 50-59 years who received an inactivated influenza vaccine. Sequences were derived from PBMCs from blood, sampled 4 to 6 days after vaccination.

CDR3: CASSDQGVGEQYF. In DNA, the CDR3 is TGTGCCAGCAGCGATCAGGGGGTAGGTGAGCAGTACTTC. The V call is TRBV2, the J call TRBJ2-7; 7 nucleotides align to TRBD1. Trimming removed 6 bases from V and 7 bases from J; junction bases left unmatched: 9. This CDR3 is 13 amino acids long. Germline-derived CDR1 and CDR2 are SNHLY and FYNNEI.